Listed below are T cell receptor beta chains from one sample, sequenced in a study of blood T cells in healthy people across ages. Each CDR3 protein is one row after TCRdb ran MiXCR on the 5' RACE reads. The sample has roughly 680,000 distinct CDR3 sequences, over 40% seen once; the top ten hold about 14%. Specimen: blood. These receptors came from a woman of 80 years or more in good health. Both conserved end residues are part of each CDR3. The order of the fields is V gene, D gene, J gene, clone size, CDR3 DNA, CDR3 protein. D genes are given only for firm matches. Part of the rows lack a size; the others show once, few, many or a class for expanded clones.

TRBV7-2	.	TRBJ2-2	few	TGTGCCAGCAGCTTATCTGCGGCTGTCGTAAGGGGTGCCGGGGAGCTGTTTTTT	CASSLSAAVVRGAGELFF
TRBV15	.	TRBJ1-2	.	TGTGCCACCAGCAGAGAGCCCTCAATGGGCGGCTACACCTTC	CATSREPSMGGYTF
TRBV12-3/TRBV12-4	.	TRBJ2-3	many	TGTGCCAGCAGGACGGTGGGGGATACGCAGTATTTT	CASRTVGDTQYF
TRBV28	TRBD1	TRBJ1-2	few	TGTGCCAGCAGTTACCTCTTAACAGGGGCCCAGGGTGGCTACACCTTC	CASSYLLTGAQGGYTF
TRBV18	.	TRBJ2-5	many	TGTGCCAGCTCACCACCGGGAACGGAACAAGAGACCCAGTACTTC	CASSPPGTEQETQYF
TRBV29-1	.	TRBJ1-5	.	TGCAGCGTTAGGGTGTCCAATCAGCCCCAGCATTTT	CSVRVSNQPQHF
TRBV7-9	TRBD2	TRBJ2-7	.	TGTGCCAGCAGCCGAGAGAGGACTAGCGGGATCGGATACGAGCAGTACTTC	CASSRERTSGIGYEQYF
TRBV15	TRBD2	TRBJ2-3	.	TGTGCCACCGACACAGATGGGCGGGAGGGCACAGATACGCAGTATTTT	CATDTDGREGTDTQYF
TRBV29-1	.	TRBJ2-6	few	TGCAGCGTTGACCCTTCTGGGGCCAACGTCCTGACTTTC	CSVDPSGANVLTF
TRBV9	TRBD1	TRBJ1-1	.	TGTGCCAGCAGAGAAACAGGGGGCACTGAAGCTTTCTTT	CASRETGGTEAFF
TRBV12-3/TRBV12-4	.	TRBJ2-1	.	TGTGTCAGCAGTTTAGCCCCCAGGTCCACCAATGAGCAGTTCTTC	CVSSLAPRSTNEQFF
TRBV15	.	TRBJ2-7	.	TGTGCCACCAGCAGAGATAGGAGCCGCTCTTATGTCTACGAGCAGTACTTC	CATSRDRSRSYVYEQYF
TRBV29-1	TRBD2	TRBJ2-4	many	TGCAGCGTTGGGAAAGGAGCGGGATCGTACATTCAGTACTTC	CSVGKGAGSYIQYF
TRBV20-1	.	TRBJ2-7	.	TGCAGTGCTAGAGATCCGGGAATAGGCTACGAGCAGTACTTC	CSARDPGIGYEQYF
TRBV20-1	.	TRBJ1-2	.	TGCAGTGCTAGCTTGCAGGCCTCTAGCTATGGCTACACCTTC	CSASLQASSYGYTF
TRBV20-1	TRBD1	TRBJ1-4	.	TGCAGTGCAGAGGACAGGGGAGGAGAAAAACTGTTTTTT	CSAEDRGGEKLFF
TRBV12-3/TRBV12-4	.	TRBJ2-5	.	TGTGCCAGCAGTTTTAAGGTTTGGCAAGAGACCCAGTACTTC	CASSFKVWQETQYF
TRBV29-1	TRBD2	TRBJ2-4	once	TGCAGCGTTGATCGGACTCCGGGACACGCGCCGGGACTAGCGGGAGTAGCCAAAAACATTCAGTACTTC	CSVDRTPGHAPGLAGVAKNIQYF
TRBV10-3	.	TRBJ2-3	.	TGTGCCATCAGCCAGGGGGGGACCATCACAGATACGCAGTATTTT	CAISQGGTITDTQYF
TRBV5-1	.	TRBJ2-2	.	TGCGCCAGCAGCTTGGTTCTGCTAGACCCCGGGGAGCTGTTTTTT	CASSLVLLDPGELFF
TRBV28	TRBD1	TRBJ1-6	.	TGTGCCAGCAGTGACAGGGGGCAGGATAATTCACCCCTCCACTTT	CASSDRGQDNSPLHF
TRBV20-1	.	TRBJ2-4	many	TGCAGTGCTGGGGGCGAGTCCAAAAACATTCAGTACTTC	CSAGGESKNIQYF
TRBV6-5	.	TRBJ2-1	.	TGTGCCAGCAAGGGGGGTACGTCTGAGCAGTTCTTC	CASKGGTSEQFF
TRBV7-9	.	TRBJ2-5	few	TGTGCCAGCAGCCGCCCGACAGTCTACCAAGAGACCCAGTACTTC	CASSRPTVYQETQYF
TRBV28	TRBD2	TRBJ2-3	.	TGTGCCAGCACCGTAGCGGGAACTAGCGCAGATACGCAGTATTTT	CASTVAGTSADTQYF
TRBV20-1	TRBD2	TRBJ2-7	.	TGCAGTGCTAGAAATAGCGGGGGGGCAGGGAATGAGCAGTACTTC	CSARNSGGAGNEQYF
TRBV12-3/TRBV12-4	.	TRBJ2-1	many	TGTGCCAGCAGTCTAAAGGGACTTAAGTTCTTC	CASSLKGLKFF
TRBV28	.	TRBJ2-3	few	TGTGCCAGCAGCCTAACCGCCGATAGCACAGATACGCAGTATTTT	CASSLTADSTDTQYF
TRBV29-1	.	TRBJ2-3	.	TGCAGCGTTGAAGGGTATGGAGCTTGGGCTGGGGATACGCAGTATTTT	CSVEGYGAWAGDTQYF
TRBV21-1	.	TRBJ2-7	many	TGTGCCAGCAGCAAAGTAGGTAGAACCGAAGAGGGGATCGAGCAGTACTTC	CASSKVGRTEEGIEQYF